The 18 T cell receptor beta chains presented below share a single source sample, sequenced in a study of blood T cell repertoires in COVID-19. The protocol was immunoSEQ multiplex PCR, while the TCRdb copy is restricted to in-frame clones and leaves out a portion. The sample includes 200,000 or so clones, around 87% of them seen just once. Material for sequencing was PBMCs or T cells enriched from blood (not recorded which). These receptors were collected from a man under 40 in a cohort exposed to, infected with or recovered from COVID-19 (not recorded which).

As DNA, the CDR3 is TGTGCCAGCAGTTACTCGCTTGGCAGGCACAATGAGCAGTTCTTC. Its protein product is CASSYSLGRHNEQFF. The rearrangement joins TRBV6-5 to TRBJ2-1; D is ambiguous. Germline V gene sequence: CDR1 MNHEY, CDR2 SVGAGI. The V end was cut by 0 bases, the J end by 5 bases, with 11 bases between. CDR3 length: 15 residues.

This chain connects TRBV7-2 to TRBJ2-3; TRBD1 is a possible D gene (6 bases). Trimming cost V 5 bases and J 8 bases, with 17 bases left between them. Germline lookup yields CDR1 SGHTA and CDR2 FQGNSA. The CDR3 has 14 amino acids. The CDR3 region has the DNA TGTGCCAGCAGCCCGCGACCTCTAGGGGGTACGCAGTATTTT. Its translation: CASSPRPLGGTQYF. Together with reference TRBV7-2 and TRBJ2-3, the CDR3 gives the full variable domain: GAGVSQSPSNKVTEKGKDVELRCDPISGHTALYWYRQSLGQGLEFLIYFQGNSAPDKSGLPSDRFSAERTGGSVSTLTIQRTQQEDSAVYLCASSPRPLGGTQYFGPGTRLTVL.

The chain is built from TRBV11-2 and TRBJ1-1; 8 nucleotides match TRBD1. Unmatched junction bases numbered 8, after V lost 4 bases and J lost 4 bases. This CDR3 spans 15 amino acids. The germline CDR1 and CDR2 sequences are SGHAT and FQNNGV. The CDR3 nucleotides are TGTGCCAGCAGCTCGAGGACAGGGTTAGGCACTGAAGCTTTCTTT. Its translation: CASSSRTGLGTEAFF.

This chain connects TRBV19 to TRBJ2-7; 9 nucleotides match TRBD2. The CDR3 has 16 amino acids. Germline V gives CDR1 LNHDA, CDR2 SQIVND (reference sequence). The junction had 10 bases not matched to a gene; V was cut back by 0 bases and J by 7 bases. The CDR3 nucleotides are TGTGCCAGTAGTATAGATTGGCGCGGGAGGGCCCGTGAGCAGTACTTC. It codes for CASSIDWRGRAREQYF. The full variable domain, completed using reference TRBV19 and TRBJ2-7, is DGGITQSPKYLFRKEGQNVTLSCEQNLNHDAMYWYRQDPGQGLRLIYYSQIVNDFQKGDIAEGYSVSREKKESFPLTVTSAQKNPTAFYLCASSIDWRGRAREQYFGPGTRLTVT.

The chain uses TRBV2 and TRBJ1-1; maybe TRBD1 (5 bases). Germline CDR1 reads SNHLY; CDR2 reads FYNNEI. V lost 6 bases and J 5 bases, leaving 10 bases between the germline ends. The CDR3 runs 12 residues. CDR3 DNA sequence: TGTGCCAGCAGCCCCAGGGAAACTGAAGCTTTCTTT. It encodes CASSPRETEAFF.

The chain recombines TRBV5-6 with TRBJ2-3; 10 nucleotides match TRBD1. CDR1 SGHDT and CDR2 YYEEEE come from the germline V gene. Trimming removed 2 bases from V and 3 bases from J; junction bases left unmatched: 6. The CDR3 extends over 16 amino acids. The CDR3 sequence is CASSFRTGGLTDTQYF. DNA of the CDR3: TGTGCCAGCAGCTTTCGGACAGGGGGTTTAACAGATACGCAGTATTTT.

This clone came up a few times. One end of the junction fails to match germline, which may point to a read error. The J gene is TRBJ1-1, the V gene TRBV27; D ambiguous. Germline V CDR1 and CDR2: MNHEY, SMNVEV (reference sequence). The CDR3 is 14 residues long. In DNA form, the CDR3 reads TGTGCCAGCAGTTTAGACGGACTGAAAACTGAAGCTTTCTTT. This encodes CASSLDGLKTEAFF.

The chain employs TRBV4-3 and TRBJ2-7, with a tentative D call TRBD1 (6 bases). CDR1 LGHNA and CDR2 YSLEER come from the germline V gene. This CDR3 is 15 amino acids long. V gave up 3 bases and J gave up 5 bases, with 17 bases separating them. In DNA form, the CDR3 reads TGCGCCAGCAGCCACAGACAGGCATCCTCGGACGAGCAGTACTTC. Translating it yields CASSHRQASSDEQYF.

This clone was picked up a small number of times. The chain has TRBV28 and TRBJ2-7, with 7 bases that match TRBD2. The CDR3 covers 12 residues. With V trimmed by 8 bases and J by 4 bases, 5 bases remained unmatched. Germline-derived CDR1 and CDR2 are MDHEN and SYDVKM. This chain's CDR3 is CASGGSGYEQYF. DNA of the CDR3: TGTGCCAGCGGCGGGAGTGGTTACGAGCAGTACTTC.

The genes are TRBV24-1 and TRBJ2-7; D is perhaps TRBD1 (5 bases). This CDR3 is 14 amino acids long. Trimming cost V 0 bases and J 3 bases, with 8 bases left between them. CDR1 is KGHDR and CDR2 is SFDVKD in the germline V gene. The CDR3 coding sequence is TGTGCCACCAGTGATTTGAGGACAAACTACGAGCAGTACTTC. It is translated as CATSDLRTNYEQYF.

The chain couples TRBV3-1 (or the pseudogene TRBV3-2) to TRBJ1-1; 7 positions match TRBD1. CDR1 is LGHDT, CDR2 YNNKEL, per germline (reference sequence). V shed 0 bases and J 6 bases; nucleotides not matched to a gene: 10. The CDR3 consists of 16 residues. The CDR3 DNA follows: TGTGCCAGCAGCCAAGACATCCAGGGGGTTTTTGCTGAAGCTTTCTTT. Translating gives CASSQDIQGVFAEAFF.

The chain's CDR3 is CASSKSGPPDYEQYF. Written as DNA, the CDR3 is TGTGCCAGCTCCAAGAGCGGCCCCCCTGACTACGAGCAGTACTTC. The chain joins TRBV18 to TRBJ2-7; D is possibly TRBD2 (5 bases). Per germline, CDR1 KGHSH and CDR2 LQKENI. The CDR3 has 15 amino acids. The V end lost 6 bases, the J end lost 3 bases, and 18 bases lay between the germline ends.

This chain uses TRBV5-5 with TRBJ2-7; 9 bases agree with TRBD2. This CDR3 contains 15 residues. CDR1 SGHKS and CDR2 YYEKEE come from the germline V gene (reference sequence). With V trimmed by 2 bases and J by 4 bases, 7 bases remained unmatched. The CDR3 loop is CASSFRDSGRYEQYF. Here the CDR3 DNA reads TGTGCCAGCAGCTTCCGGGATAGCGGGAGATACGAGCAGTACTTC.

This clone was picked up one time. The chain employs TRBV9 and TRBJ2-3; 7 nucleotides line up with TRBD2. V lost 5 bases and J lost 2; bases outside the gene matches: 8. The germline V gene encodes CDR1 SGDLS and CDR2 YYNGEE. The CDR3 has 15 amino acids. In DNA form, the CDR3 reads TGTGCCAGCAGTAACCGGGACTACAACACAGATACGCAGTATTTT. It translates to CASSNRDYNTDTQYF.

This chain connects TRBV4-2 to TRBJ2-1; 16 bases map to TRBD2. CDR1 and CDR2 (germline): LGHNA, YNFKEQ. The CDR3 length is 19 residues. The junction had 7 bases not matched to a gene; V was cut back by 3 bases and J by 2 bases. The CDR3, as DNA: TGTGCCAGCAGCCATGCCGGGACTAGCGGGAGGGGAGCCTACAATGAGCAGTTCTTC. Protein sequence: CASSHAGTSGRGAYNEQFF.

This clone appeared once. The rearrangement links TRBV4-3 to TRBJ2-7, with D possibly TRBD1 on 5 matching bases. V was clipped by 0 bases and J by 1 base, with 10 bases between them. Germline CDR1 is LGHNA and CDR2 is YSLEER. The CDR3 covers 15 residues. In nucleotides, the CDR3 is TGCGCCAGCAGCCAAGACAGGGCCGGATCCTACGAGCAGTACTTC. Translation gives CASSQDRAGSYEQYF.

The genes are TRBV7-9 and TRBJ1-2, with TRBD1 identical over 7 bases. CDR1 SEHNR and CDR2 FQNEAQ come from the germline V gene (reference sequence). V lost 5 bases to trimming and J lost 7 bases; unmatched junction nucleotides: 10. The CDR3 has 14 residues. The CDR3, as DNA: TGTGCCAGCAGCCCCGACGACAGGGAGCGTGGCTACACCTTC. Its protein product is CASSPDDRERGYTF.

This sequence joins TRBV5-6 and TRBJ2-1, with D perhaps TRBD1 (6 bases). The CDR3 totals 15 residues. V dropped 0 bases and J dropped 7 bases, with 14 bases sitting between them. CDR1 and CDR2 (germline): SGHDT, YYEEEE. In DNA form, the CDR3 reads TGTGCCAGCAGCTTGGGAGCGGCCAGGGGAAATGAGCAGTTCTTC. Amino acids: CASSLGAARGNEQFF.